Presented here are 25 T cell receptor beta chains from one specimen sequenced in a study of regulatory T cells in long-lasting Graves disease. Arm-PCR with iRepertoire HTBI primers amplified the CDR3 regions for these TCR beta libraries. TCRdb reanalysed the multiplex PCR reads using MiXCR and keeps one entry per CDR3 protein. Of about half a million distinct CDR3 sequences listed, roughly 23% are singletons. Time point specified: persistent/refractory GD, antithyroid drugs over 5 years with positive TRAb. The TCR library was made from RNA extracted from PBMCs. Sample: peripheral blood mononuclear cells (PBMCs), taken when the disease was refractory, from a patient treated with antithyroid drugs. Source of these receptors: a female donor with Graves disease.

This clonotype was seen only a few times. The chain recombines TRBV11-3 with TRBJ2-7, with D perhaps TRBD1 or TRBD2 (6 bases each). The ends were cut back, 5 bases at V and 6 bases at J, with 26 bases in the middle. The CDR3 sequence is 17 residues long. The germline CDR1 and CDR2 sequences are SGHNT and YENEEA. This CDR3 is CASSPEDEGGLWGEQYF. For the CDR3, the DNA is TGTGCCAGCAGCCCCGAAGACGAGGGGGGTCTTTGGGGCGAGCAGTACTTC.

This clonotype was recorded at least ten times. This rearrangement joins TRBV25-1 to TRBJ2-7; D is ambiguous. V lost 5 bases and J lost 2, with 10 bases in between. The CDR3 runs 13 residues. Germline CDR1 and CDR2: MGHDK and SYGVNS. CDR3 sequence: CASSKNGPYEQYF. CDR3 DNA sequence: TGTGCCAGCAGTAAGAACGGACCCTACGAGCAGTACTTC.

This clonotype was counted at least ten times. The chain carries TRBV28 and TRBJ1-1, with 8 bases lining up with TRBD1. CDR1 and CDR2 from the germline V gene are MDHEN and SYDVKM. After removal of 4 bases from V and 13 bases from J, the junction contained 11 bases not matched to a gene. This CDR3 comprises 13 residues. DNA for the CDR3: TGTGCCAGCAGTTACCGCGGACAGGGCTGGGTTTTCTTT. It specifies CASSYRGQGWVFF. The full variable domain, in which reference TRBV28 and TRBJ1-1 provide the parts outside the CDR3, is DVKVTQSSRYLVKRTGEKVFLECVQDMDHENMFWYRQDPGLGLRLIYFSYDVKMKEKGDIPEGYSVSREKKERFSLILESASTNQTSMYLCASSYRGQGWVFFGQGTRLTVV.

A few counts support this clonotype. V gene TRBV29-1 combines with J gene TRBJ1-1; D remains ambiguous. This CDR3 comprises 13 residues. Germline V gene lookup returns CDR1 SQVTM and CDR2 ANQGSEA. V was trimmed by 1 base and J by 3 bases, leaving 9 bases between them. The CDR3 coding sequence is TGCAGCGTTGAAGGGTTCGGGTACACTGAAGCTTTCTTT. Amino acid sequence: CSVEGFGYTEAFF.

As for this clonotype: This may come from a read error, since a much larger clone is one base off. The chain couples TRBV6-1 to TRBJ2-7; 10 positions match TRBD1. CDR1 and CDR2 from the germline V gene are MNHNS and SASEGT. V lost 5 bases to trimming and J lost 5 bases; unmatched junction nucleotides: 6. The length of the CDR3 is 14 residues. CDR3 amino acids: CASSTDRGYDEQYF. CDR3 nucleotides: TGTGCCAGCAGTACGGACAGGGGGTACGACGAGCAGTACTTC.

The rearrangement joins TRBV4-1 to TRBJ2-3; 10 bases agree with TRBD1. The germline V gene has CDR1 MGHRA and CDR2 YSYEKL. V trimming: 5 bases; J trimming: 4 bases; junction bases outside the gene matches: 12. The CDR3 runs 17 residues. The DNA of the CDR3 is TGCGCCAGCAGCAAAAACCCGGGACAGGGGAACGCAGATACGCAGTATTTT. It codes for CASSKNPGQGNADTQYF.

This clonotype has ten or more counts. V is TRBV7-2 and J is TRBJ1-2, with D maybe TRBD1 (5 bases). V was clipped by 1 base and J by 8 bases, with 20 bases between them. The CDR3 runs 16 residues. The germline V gene has CDR1 SGHTA and CDR2 FQGNSA. The CDR3 reads CASSLGGTTDPGGYTF. The CDR3 DNA reads TGTGCCAGCAGCTTAGGGGGGACGACTGATCCGGGAGGCTACACCTTC.

This clonotype was counted ten times or more. The CDR3 nucleotides are TGTGCCAGCAGGGACGCCGGGACAGGGAACTATGGCTACACCTTC. Amino acid sequence: CASRDAGTGNYGYTF. J is TRBJ1-2 and V is TRBV7-9; 9 positions match TRBD1. The ends lost 6 bases at V and 2 bases at J; junction bases unmatched: 7. This CDR3 has 15 residues. Germline values: CDR1 SEHNR, CDR2 FQNEAQ (reference sequence).

The rearrangement uses TRBV4-1 and TRBJ1-1, with TRBD1 as a possible D gene (5 bases). The V gene's germline CDR1 is MGHRA and CDR2 YSYEKL. There are 15 residues in the CDR3. V lost 1 base to trimming and J lost 4 bases, with 13 bases between them. The CDR3 here is CASSQARRVGTEAFF. The CDR3 DNA sequence: TGCGCCAGCAGCCAAGCGCGCAGGGTAGGCACTGAAGCTTTCTTT.

This clonotype came up a few times. The chain has TRBV7-9 and TRBJ1-5, with TRBD1 matching over 8 bases. Germline assignment: CDR1 SEHNR and CDR2 FQNEAQ (reference sequence). The CDR3 extends over 15 amino acids. V shed 5 bases and J 6 bases; nucleotides not matched to a gene: 9. In DNA, the CDR3 is TGTGCCAGCAGCCAGGGCGCAGGGGGCGGTCAGCCCCAGCATTTT. Protein sequence: CASSQGAGGGQPQHF.

This clonotype came up a few times. The chain recombines TRBV18 with TRBJ2-1; D call uncertain. Trimming took 2 bases from V and 6 from J, leaving 11 bases between them. The CDR3 is 14 residues long. The germline V gene has CDR1 KGHSH and CDR2 LQKENI. The CDR3 DNA reads TGTGCCAGCTCACCAATCCCAGAGCCCAATGAGCAGTTCTTC. Translated, it gives CASSPIPEPNEQFF.

The chain has TRBV5-1 and TRBJ1-2, with D unresolved. The CDR3 has 13 residues. Germline CDR1 reads SGHRS; CDR2 reads YFSETQ. V dropped 1 base and J dropped 8 bases, with 12 bases sitting between them. The CDR3 DNA sequence: TGCGCCAGCAGCTTGTCCAGTCTGGGCGGCTACACCTTC. It specifies CASSLSSLGGYTF.

This clonotype showed up many times. V usage is TRBV7-2 and J usage is TRBJ2-5; no firm D call. Germline CDR1 and CDR2: SGHTA and FQGNSA. The CDR3 totals 13 residues. V was shortened by 4 bases and J by 4 bases, with 10 bases between the two germline ends. For the CDR3, the DNA is TGTGCCAGCAGCTCCGCCGCCCGAGAGACCCAGTACTTC. As protein: CASSSAARETQYF.

This clonotype was counted ten times or more. This chain connects TRBV6-1 to TRBJ1-1, with D perhaps matching TRBD1 (5 bases). The ends were cut back, 6 bases at V and 12 bases at J, with 20 bases in the middle. Germline assignment: CDR1 MNHNS and CDR2 SASEGT. This CDR3 spans 13 amino acids. The CDR3 protein is CASRTDSAPASFF. The CDR3 nucleotides are TGTGCCAGCAGAACAGACAGTGCCCCTGCATCTTTCTTT.

This clonotype occurred a few times. V is TRBV18 and J is TRBJ2-7, with D unresolved. Germline CDR1 KGHSH, CDR2 LQKENI. The CDR3 runs 14 residues. Between the trimmed V and J ends, which lost 2 bases and 4 bases, there was a span of 12 bases. The CDR3 DNA reads TGTGCCAGCTCACCAAGGAACGCCGAGTACGAGCAGTACTTC. This sequence encodes CASSPRNAEYEQYF. The complete variable domain, with remaining parts taken from reference TRBV18 and TRBJ2-7, reads NAGVMQNPRHLVRRRGQEARLRCSPMKGHSHVYWYRQLPEEGLKFMVYLQKENIIDESGMPKERFSAEFPKEGPSILRIQQVVRGDSAAYFCASSPRNAEYEQYFGPGTRLTVT.

This clonotype was seen a few times. This chain uses TRBV2 with TRBJ2-3, with 8 bases that match TRBD2. Germline V gene lookup returns CDR1 SNHLY and CDR2 FYNNEI. The CDR3 is 14 residues long. The ends lost 6 bases at V and 9 bases at J; junction bases unmatched: 11. The CDR3 DNA follows: TGTGCCAGCAGAGAGGGTAGCGGGATCGAGACGCAGTATTTT. It codes for CASREGSGIETQYF.

There are a few counts of this clonotype. With a much larger clone just one base away, this may be a read error. J is TRBJ1-2 and V is TRBV28; 11 bases fit TRBD1. The CDR3 is made up of 15 amino acids. CDR1 and CDR2 (germline): MDHEN, SYDVKM. Losses at the gene ends were 4 bases for V and 8 bases for J; bases not matched to a gene: 9. CDR3 sequence: CASSSWTGGLLGYTF. The DNA of the CDR3 is TGTGCCAGCAGTTCCTGGACAGGGGGCTTATTGGGCTACACCTTC.

In this sample, this clonotype turned up many times. V and J are TRBV28 and TRBJ2-7; D unresolved. This CDR3 spans 14 amino acids. From germline, CDR1 is MDHEN and CDR2 SYDVKM. Between the trimmed V and J ends, which lost 6 bases and 3 bases, there was a span of 15 bases. The CDR3 region has the DNA TGTGCCAGCAGATCGGACCTATTCTTCTACGAGCAGTACTTC. Amino acid sequence: CASRSDLFFYEQYF.

In its sample, this clonotype was seen many times. The chain carries TRBV29-1 and TRBJ1-1; TRBD1 might be the D (6 bases). Germline lookup yields CDR1 SQVTM and CDR2 ANQGSEA. Deletions cut 4 bases from V and 3 bases from J, with 6 bases between. The CDR3 covers 11 residues. The CDR3 region has the DNA TGCAGCGTTGGACAGGACACTGAAGCTTTCTTT. It translates to CSVGQDTEAFF.

This clonotype was detected ten times or more. The V gene is TRBV11-1, the J gene TRBJ2-5; 7 bases agree with TRBD1. This CDR3 contains 15 residues. CDR1 SGHAT and CDR2 FQDESV come from the germline V gene (reference sequence). J was trimmed by 2 bases and V by 5 bases; bases with no gene match: 8. For the CDR3, the DNA is TGTGCCAGCAGCCGGACAGGCCGAGTGCAAGAGACCCAGTACTTC. Translating gives CASSRTGRVQETQYF. The full variable domain, completed using reference TRBV11-1 and TRBJ2-5, is EAEVAQSPRYKITEKSQAVAFWCDPISGHATLYWYRQILGQGPELLVQFQDESVVDDSQLPKDRFSAERLKGVDSTLKIQPAELGDSAMYLCASSRTGRVQETQYFGPGTRLLVL.

This clonotype was counted a few times. The rearrangement links TRBV6-2 or TRBV6-3 to TRBJ1-3; 12 bases align to TRBD1. CDR3 length: 15 amino acids. Germline V gives CDR1 MNHEY, CDR2 SVGEGT. The junction had 6 bases not matched to a gene; V was cut back by 9 bases and J by 3 bases. Written as DNA, the CDR3 is TGTGCCAGATCCCGGGACAGGGGGCTTGGAAACACCATATATTTT. Translating gives CARSRDRGLGNTIYF.

This clonotype was observed at least ten times. The chain joins TRBV28 to TRBJ2-3; TRBD2 matches 8 bases. J lost 7 bases, V lost 5 bases, and 5 bases had no gene match. Per the germline V gene, CDR1 is MDHEN and CDR2 is SYDVKM. The CDR3 length is 13 residues. The CDR3 protein is CASSSGSLNTQYF. The CDR3 DNA reads TGTGCCAGCAGTAGCGGGAGTTTAAATACGCAGTATTTT. The full variable domain, rest sourced from reference TRBV28 and TRBJ2-3, is DVKVTQSSRYLVKRTGEKVFLECVQDMDHENMFWYRQDPGLGLRLIYFSYDVKMKEKGDIPEGYSVSREKKERFSLILESASTNQTSMYLCASSSGSLNTQYFGPGTRLTVL.

As regards this clonotype: A clone one base away is much larger, so this may be a read error. The chain recombines TRBV11-1 with TRBJ1-1; D is uncertain. V was clipped by 5 bases and J by 1 base, with 14 bases between them. CDR1 is SGHAT, CDR2 FQDESV, per germline (reference sequence). The CDR3 runs to 15 residues. The CDR3 sequence: CASSPEVGWNTEAFF. CDR3 DNA: TGTGCCAGCAGCCCTGAGGTGGGGTGGAACACTGAAGCTTTCTTT.

This clonotype was detected only a few times. This sequence joins TRBV19 and TRBJ1-1; no clear D. From germline, CDR1 is LNHDA and CDR2 SQIVND (reference sequence). Trimming removed 6 bases at V and 0 bases at J, with 14 bases between. The CDR3 is 15 amino acids. CDR3 sequence (DNA): TGTGCCAGTAGACCACTTGGCCTGATGAACACTGAAGCTTTCTTT. This codes for CASRPLGLMNTEAFF.

The gene calls are TRBV27 and TRBJ2-3; TRBD1 aligns across 9 bases. V shed 6 bases and J 6 bases; nucleotides not matched to a gene: 10. Germline V CDR1 and CDR2: MNHEY, SMNVEV (reference sequence). The CDR3 covers 15 residues. CDR3 DNA sequence: TGTGCCAGCAGACTAACAGGGGGCTTGGGTGATACGCAGTATTTT. Residues: CASRLTGGLGDTQYF.